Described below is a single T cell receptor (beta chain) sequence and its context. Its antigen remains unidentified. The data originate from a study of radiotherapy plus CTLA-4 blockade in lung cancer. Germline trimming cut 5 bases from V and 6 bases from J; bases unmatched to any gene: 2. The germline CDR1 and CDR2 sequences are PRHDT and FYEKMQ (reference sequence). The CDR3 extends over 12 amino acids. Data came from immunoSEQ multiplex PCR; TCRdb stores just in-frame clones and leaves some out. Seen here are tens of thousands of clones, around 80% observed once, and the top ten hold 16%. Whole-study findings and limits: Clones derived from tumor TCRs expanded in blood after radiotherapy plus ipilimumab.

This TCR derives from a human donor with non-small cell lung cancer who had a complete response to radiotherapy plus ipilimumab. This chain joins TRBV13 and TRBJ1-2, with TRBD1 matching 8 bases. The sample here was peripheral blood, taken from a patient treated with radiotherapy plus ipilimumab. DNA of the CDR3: TGTGCCAGCAGCAACAGGGGGAATGGCTACACCTTC. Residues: CASSNRGNGYTF.